What follows describes a single T cell receptor beta chain. These data are taken from a study of blood T cell repertoires in COVID-19. Study at large: COVID-19 samples collected from the United States, Italy and Spain covered acute and convalescent phases. T cells, B-cell-depleted T cells, or PBMCs provided the cDNA or gDNA that served as material.

Profiling relied on immunoSEQ multiplex PCR, and the TCRdb table lists in-frame clones only, not all of them. The table shows a few hundred thousand clones, with approximately 90% occurring only once. V shed 3 bases and J 4 bases; nucleotides not matched to a gene: 6. CDR1 and CDR2 (germline): DFQATT, SNEGSKA (reference sequence). There are 16 residues in the CDR3. Participants' own reports of clinical history determined their cohort assignment. Two negative PCRs, clearance, or symptom resolution had been documented for recovered Cohort 3 donors. Sequencing was performed on PBMCs or T cells enriched from blood (not recorded which). This chain connects TRBV20-1 to TRBJ2-5; TRBD2 agrees at 15 bases. The origin of this receptor is a woman aged 18-29 years who had recovered from COVID-19. CDR3 bases: TGCAGTGCTAGTTCGATGGGACTAGCGGGGGGAGAGACCCAGTACTTC. As protein: CSASSMGLAGGETQYF.